One TCR beta chain is described in this entry. The source of the sample is a study of control samples from healthy donors and cancer patients. There are 13 residues in the CDR3. Data came from immunoSEQ multiplex PCR; TCRdb stores just in-frame clones and leaves some out. This sample carries about 110,000 clones, approximately 90% of them seen once, and the ten largest clones take about 3.7%. The clonotype comes from an older woman with lung cancer. V usage is TRBV7-5 and J usage is TRBJ2-5; the table's D gene call, TRBD1, was not cross checked with the DNA. TRBV7-5 is shown as a pseudogene. Sequencing was carried out using PBMCs. The chain's CDR3 is CARSLGQGETQYF. The CDR3 DNA reads as TGTGCCAGAAGCTTAGGACAGGGTGAGACCCAGTACTTC.